Each of the 22 T cell receptor beta chains below was sequenced from the same sample in a study of T-cell memory formation after mild COVID-19. TCRdb recomputed calls from the 5' RACE reads with MiXCR, one row per CDR3 protein. The sample contains roughly 400,000 distinct CDR3 sequences, 15% to 20% of which appear only once. The sequencing input was PBMCs or a T cell subset sorted from them (not recorded which). These receptors all stem from a man between 18 and 29 years old who had mild COVID-19 (a few samples of this study predate the infection). Cell type and time point are not known.

V usage is TRBV5-1 and J usage is TRBJ1-2; TRBD1 is a possible D gene (5 bases). Germline V gene lookup returns CDR1 SGHRS and CDR2 YFSETQ. This CDR3 has 13 residues. V dropped 4 bases and J dropped 4 bases, with 11 bases sitting between them. In nucleotides, the CDR3 is TGCGCCAGCAGCCTGGGACTTTCCTATGGCTACACCTTC. It codes for CASSLGLSYGYTF.

The chain carries TRBV7-2 and TRBJ1-2; a weak D match, TRBD1 (5 bases). The germline V gene has CDR1 SGHTA and CDR2 FQGNSA. The length of the CDR3 is 13 residues. V lost 3 bases and J 4 bases, leaving 9 bases between the germline ends. The CDR3 protein is CASSLGRIYGYTF. The DNA of the CDR3 is TGTGCCAGCAGCTTGGGACGGATCTATGGCTACACCTTC.

This clonotype was found a few times. The chain combines TRBV12-3 or TRBV12-4 with TRBJ2-5; D gene uncertain. V was clipped by 4 bases and J by 10 bases, with 10 bases between them. CDR3 length: 11 amino acids. The CDR3 nucleotides are TGTGCCAGCAGTTCTTGGAGAAGCCAGTACTTC. Its translation: CASSSWRSQYF.

This clonotype was found a few times. The gene calls are TRBV18 and TRBJ2-3; 8 bases align to TRBD1. CDR1 KGHSH and CDR2 LQKENI come from the germline V gene. With 5 bases clipped from V and 0 bases from J, the junction kept 4 bases outside the gene matches. CDR3 size: 15 residues. The CDR3 DNA follows: TGTGCCAGCTCAAGGACAGGGCCTAGCACAGATACGCAGTATTTT. The encoded protein is CASSRTGPSTDTQYF. The full variable domain, its missing parts supplied by reference TRBV18 and TRBJ2-3, is NAGVMQNPRHLVRRRGQEARLRCSPMKGHSHVYWYRQLPEEGLKFMVYLQKENIIDESGMPKERFSAEFPKEGPSILRIQQVVRGDSAAYFCASSRTGPSTDTQYFGPGTRLTVL.

The chain is built from TRBV7-8 and TRBJ2-7; D remains ambiguous. In germline, CDR1 is SGHVS, CDR2 FQNEAQ. V shed 5 bases and J shed 1 base, with 15 bases lying between them. There are 15 residues in the CDR3. This CDR3 reads CASSPSAQNSYEQYF. The CDR3, as DNA: TGTGCCAGCAGCCCCTCGGCGCAGAATTCCTACGAGCAGTACTTC. Complete variable domain (other parts from reference TRBV7-8 and TRBJ2-7): GAGVSQSPRYKVAKRGQDVALRCDPISGHVSLFWYQQALGQGPEFLTYFQNEAQLDKSGLPSDRFFAERPEGSVSTLKIQRTQQEDSAVYLCASSPSAQNSYEQYFGPGTRLTVT.

V is TRBV5-1 and J is TRBJ2-1; D is ambiguous. The CDR3 runs to 14 residues. V was pared by 0 bases and J by 4 bases, with 8 bases between. CDR1 SGHRS and CDR2 YFSETQ come from the germline V gene. The CDR3 DNA reads as TGCGCCAGCAGCTTGGGGGATCAGTACAATGAGCAGTTCTTC. Its translation is CASSLGDQYNEQFF.

This clonotype appeared a single time. This chain links TRBV6-5 with TRBJ2-2; D is unresolved. The V end was cut by 1 base, the J end by 4 bases, with 16 bases between. The CDR3 contains 17 residues. Germline V gene sequence: CDR1 MNHEY, CDR2 SVGAGI. The CDR3 here is CASSYWVGQTSTGELFF. The CDR3 DNA follows: TGTGCCAGCAGTTACTGGGTTGGGCAGACAAGCACCGGGGAGCTGTTTTTT.

This chain joins TRBV7-8 and TRBJ1-5, with D possibly matching TRBD1 (5 bases). The CDR3 has 16 amino acids. Trimming pared 6 bases from V and 1 base from J, leaving 16 bases between. Germline V CDR1 and CDR2: SGHVS, FQNEAQ. CDR3 in amino acids: CASSPSLGGSNQPQHF. DNA of the CDR3: TGTGCCAGCAGTCCTTCTCTGGGGGGAAGCAATCAGCCCCAGCATTTT.

This clonotype has only a few counts. The J gene is TRBJ2-2, the V gene TRBV9; 8 nucleotides match TRBD1. The V and J ends lost 4 bases and 3 bases, in that order; junction bases with no gene match: 8. The CDR3 runs 16 residues. Germline assignment: CDR1 SGDLS and CDR2 YYNGEE. The CDR3 reads CASSIRDRPYTGELFF. The CDR3 DNA follows: TGTGCCAGCAGCATCCGGGACAGGCCTTACACCGGGGAGCTGTTTTTT.

This clonotype occurred a few times. The V call is TRBV18, the J call TRBJ1-1; D call uncertain. Trimming left V 0 bases short and J 1 base short, with 6 bases between. This CDR3 is built from 14 residues. Germline CDR1 reads KGHSH; CDR2 reads LQKENI. The CDR3 DNA follows: TGTGCCAGCTCACCACCGAGGCAGAACACTGAAGCTTTCTTT. It specifies CASSPPRQNTEAFF.

This rearrangement joins TRBV5-1 to TRBJ1-2, with 9 bases aligning to TRBD1. Per the germline V gene, CDR1 is SGHRS and CDR2 is YFSETQ. The CDR3 runs 15 residues. Losses at the gene ends were 3 bases for V and 3 bases for J; bases not matched to a gene: 6. CDR3 loop: CASSWGQGNDYGYTF. The CDR3 DNA follows: TGCGCCAGCAGCTGGGGACAGGGAAACGACTATGGCTACACCTTC.

The rearrangement links TRBV12-3 or TRBV12-4 to TRBJ2-1, with TRBD2 matching 8 bases. CDR3 size: 18 residues. V lost 3 bases, J lost 7 bases, and 17 bases stayed unmatched. CDR3 sequence reads: CASSLGIGGGPRWNEQFF. The CDR3 DNA is TGTGCCAGCAGTTTGGGGATAGGCGGGGGGCCACGATGGAATGAGCAGTTCTTC.

The sample holds a few counts of this clonotype. CDR3 bases: TGCGCCAGCAGCCAGAATCTAGCCCCCGAGCAGTTCTTC. It specifies CASSQNLAPEQFF. The chain carries TRBV4-1 and TRBJ2-1; weak D call: TRBD2 (5 bases). CDR1 and CDR2 (germline): MGHRA, YSYEKL. Trimming cost V 3 bases and J 10 bases, with 13 bases left between them. The length of the CDR3 is 13 residues.

The rearrangement links TRBV2 to TRBJ2-7; 7 bases line up with TRBD1. Per germline, CDR1 SNHLY and CDR2 FYNNEI. The CDR3 extends over 13 amino acids. The V and J ends lost 5 bases and 3 bases, in that order; junction bases with no gene match: 4. CDR3 DNA sequence: TGTGCCAGCAGTCGACAGGGTGGCTACGAGCAGTACTTC. It yields the protein CASSRQGGYEQYF.

The rearrangement joins TRBV5-4 to TRBJ1-2, with no clear D. V was shortened by 0 bases and J by 6 bases, with 6 bases between the two germline ends. CDR1 and CDR2 from the germline V gene are SGHNT and YYREEE (reference sequence). The CDR3 has 12 amino acids. The CDR3 DNA sequence: TGTGCCAGCAGCTTGGAACTCGATGGCTACACCTTC. Residues: CASSLELDGYTF.

This clonotype was observed a handful of times. The gene calls are TRBV24-1 and TRBJ1-4; 10 bases match TRBD1. This CDR3 contains 15 residues. V gave up 4 bases and J gave up 6 bases; unmatched junction bases: 4. Germline V gives CDR1 KGHDR, CDR2 SFDVKD. The CDR3 region has the DNA TGTGCCACCAGTGACCCTGGACAGGGGGATGAAAAACTGTTTTTT. Protein product: CATSDPGQGDEKLFF.

The CDR3 reads CASGLGFTDTQYF. CDR3 coding DNA: TGTGCCTCAGGGCTGGGTTTTACAGATACGCAGTATTTT. This chain links TRBV3-1 with TRBJ2-3; the D gene is possibly TRBD1 (5 bases). CDR1 is LGHDT, CDR2 YNNKEL, per germline (reference sequence). V was pared by 11 bases and J by 3 bases, with 15 bases between. This CDR3 comprises 13 residues.

This clonotype has a handful of counts. The CDR3 loop reads CASSDREASYGYTF. DNA for the CDR3: TGTGCCAGCAGCGACAGGGAAGCCTCCTATGGCTACACCTTC. This chain uses TRBV12-3 or TRBV12-4 with TRBJ1-2, with TRBD1 identical over 7 bases. Unmatched junction bases numbered 8, after V lost 6 bases and J lost 4 bases. The CDR3 is 14 amino acids.

This clonotype was picked up a small number of times. The V call is TRBV5-6, the J call TRBJ2-7; no clear D. Germline CDR1 and CDR2: SGHDT and YYEEEE. Trimming pared 0 bases from V and 2 bases from J, leaving 9 bases between. This CDR3 contains 14 residues. This CDR3 is CASSLGGNPYEQYV. The CDR3, as DNA: TGTGCCAGCAGCTTGGGCGGCAACCCCTACGAGCAGTACGTC.

This clonotype showed up just a few times. The chain has TRBV11-2 and TRBJ2-1; D may be TRBD2 (6 bases). Per germline, CDR1 SGHAT and CDR2 FQNNGV. The CDR3 consists of 11 residues. Trimming removed 5 bases at V and 12 bases at J, with 11 bases between. DNA of the CDR3: TGTGCCAGCAGCCCGGGAGCAGGGCAGTTCTTC. Amino acids: CASSPGAGQFF.

This clonotype was counted between two and nine times. The chain joins TRBV20-1 to TRBJ2-2, with TRBD1 as a possible D gene (6 bases). The V end lost 0 bases, the J end lost 6 bases, and 8 bases lay between the germline ends. The CDR3 sequence is 13 residues long. Germline lookup yields CDR1 DFQATT and CDR2 SNEGSKA (reference sequence). CDR3 region: CSARDRGSGELFF. The CDR3 nucleotides are TGCAGTGCTAGAGACAGGGGTTCCGGGGAGCTGTTTTTT.

CDR3 nucleotides: TGTGCCAGCAGCTTCGACAGGGTCGGGGAGCTGTTTTTT. Protein: CASSFDRVGELFF. The V call is TRBV5-4, the J call TRBJ2-2, with 7 positions matching TRBD1. Germline-derived CDR1 and CDR2 are SGHNT and YYREEE (reference sequence). Trimming removed 2 bases from V and 7 bases from J; junction bases left unmatched: 2. The CDR3 contains 13 residues.